The following is a T cell receptor beta chain sequence with its context. Its antigen is still unknown. Memory CD4+ cells were the fraction left after CD45RA+ naive selection. This sample stems from a study of shared clonotypes between healthy human individuals. Findings and limits, study-wide: Represented genetic and exposure-history diversity was restricted by having few donors.

Germline CDR1 reads SGHTA; CDR2 reads FQGNSA. CDR3 size: 15 residues. V gave up 5 bases and J gave up 7 bases, with 15 bases separating them. Data came from immunoSEQ multiplex PCR; TCRdb stores just in-frame clones and leaves some out. The sample consists of 2 million to 2.5 million clones, more than 90% of them appearing once. The TCR originated in a man aged 18 to 29 in good health. J is TRBJ1-6 and V is TRBV7-2; the D is unclear. Sequenced: naive CD4+ T cells sorted from blood. The subset is: CD45RA+ positively selected. The CDR3 DNA reads TGTGCCAGCAGCGCCGCGCAGGCCAGAAATTCACCCCTCCACTTT. Its protein is CASSAAQARNSPLHF. Full variable domain (rest looked up from reference TRBV7-2 and TRBJ1-6): GAGVSQSPSNKVTEKGKDVELRCDPISGHTALYWYRQSLGQGLEFLIYFQGNSAPDKSGLPSDRFSAERTGGSVSTLTIQRTQQEDSAVYLCASSAAQARNSPLHFGNGTRLTVT.